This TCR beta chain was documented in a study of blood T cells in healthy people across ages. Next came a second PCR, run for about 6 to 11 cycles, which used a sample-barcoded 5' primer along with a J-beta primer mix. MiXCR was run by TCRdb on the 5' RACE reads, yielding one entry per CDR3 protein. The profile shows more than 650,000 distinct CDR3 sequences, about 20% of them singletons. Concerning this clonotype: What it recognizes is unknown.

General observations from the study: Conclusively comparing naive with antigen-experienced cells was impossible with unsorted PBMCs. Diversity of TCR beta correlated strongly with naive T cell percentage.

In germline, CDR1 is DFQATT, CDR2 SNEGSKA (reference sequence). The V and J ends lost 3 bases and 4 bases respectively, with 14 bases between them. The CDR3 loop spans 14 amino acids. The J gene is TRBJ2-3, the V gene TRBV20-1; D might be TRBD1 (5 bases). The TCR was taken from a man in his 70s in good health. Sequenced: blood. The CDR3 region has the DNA TGCAGTGCTAGTTCGACAGCCCCTTCAGATACGCAGTATTTT. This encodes CSASSTAPSDTQYF.